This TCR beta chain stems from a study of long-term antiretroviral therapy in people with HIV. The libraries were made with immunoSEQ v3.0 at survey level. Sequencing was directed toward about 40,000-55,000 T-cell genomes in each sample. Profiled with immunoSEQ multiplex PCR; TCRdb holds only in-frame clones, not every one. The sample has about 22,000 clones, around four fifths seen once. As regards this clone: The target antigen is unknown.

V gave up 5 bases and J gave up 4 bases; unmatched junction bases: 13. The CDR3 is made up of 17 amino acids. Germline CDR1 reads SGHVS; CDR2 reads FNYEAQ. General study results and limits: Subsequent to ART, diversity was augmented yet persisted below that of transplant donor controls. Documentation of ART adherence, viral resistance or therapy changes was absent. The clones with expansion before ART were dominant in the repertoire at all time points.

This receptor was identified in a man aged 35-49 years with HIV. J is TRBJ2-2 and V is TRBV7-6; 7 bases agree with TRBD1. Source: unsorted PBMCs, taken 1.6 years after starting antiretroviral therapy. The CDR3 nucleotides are TGTGCCAGCAGCCCAAACGGGTGGGACAGCCTCACCGGGGAGCTGTTTTTT. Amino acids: CASSPNGWDSLTGELFF. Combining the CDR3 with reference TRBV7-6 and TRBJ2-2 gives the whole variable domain GAGVSQSPRYKVTKRGQDVALRCDPISGHVSLYWYRQALGQGPEFLTYFNYEAQQDKSGLPNDRFSAERPEGSISTLTIQRTEQRDSAMYRCASSPNGWDSLTGELFFGEGSRLTVL.